These 27 T cell receptor beta chains originate from one sample sequenced in a study of cytomegalovirus exposure and HLA in healthy donors. The PCR made use of 60 Vbeta and 13 Jbeta primers. Clones were read by immunoSEQ multiplex PCR, and TCRdb kept only the in-frame ones, dropping some. The sample includes about 130,000 clones, over 75% seen only once; the top ten take 9.5% to 15%. Sequenced material: PBMCs. These receptor sequences come from a woman between 35 and 50 years old in good health and CMV-seropositive.

The V gene is TRBV29-1, the J gene TRBJ2-1; TRBD2 agrees at 13 bases. The CDR3 consists of 16 residues. The germline V gene has CDR1 SQVTM and CDR2 ANQGSEA. V lost 0 bases, J lost 7 bases, and 6 bases stayed unmatched. In DNA, the CDR3 is TGCAGCGTTGAAGATCTGCTGGGACTAGCGGGAAATGAGCAGTTCTTC. Translating gives CSVEDLLGLAGNEQFF.

This rearrangement joins TRBV28 to TRBJ1-4; D is perhaps TRBD1 (5 bases). The CDR3 totals 15 residues. Germline CDR1 is MDHEN and CDR2 is SYDVKM. V gave up 7 bases and J gave up 0 bases, with 12 bases separating them. The DNA for the CDR3 is TGTGCCAGCACCAATGGGGGGGCAACTAATGAAAAACTGTTTTTT. The encoded protein is CASTNGGATNEKLFF.

The rearrangement joins TRBV28 to TRBJ1-2; D may be TRBD1 (6 bases). Trimming pared 6 bases from V and 4 bases from J, leaving 12 bases between. The CDR3 has 13 amino acids. The germline V gene has CDR1 MDHEN and CDR2 SYDVKM. The DNA of the CDR3 is TGTGCCAGCAGGGGGGTGGACAGCTATGGCTACACCTTC. Protein sequence: CASRGVDSYGYTF.

The chain recombines TRBV7-9 with TRBJ2-7; 7 bases map to TRBD1. Germline trimming cut 5 bases from V and 9 bases from J; bases unmatched to any gene: 10. The CDR3 sequence is 13 residues long. Per the germline V gene, CDR1 is SEHNR and CDR2 is FQNEAQ (reference sequence). The DNA of the CDR3 is TGTGCCAGCAGCGGGGACAGCATGGTGTGGCAGTACTTC. Its protein is CASSGDSMVWQYF.

V usage is TRBV28 and J usage is TRBJ1-1, with D tentatively TRBD1 (5 bases). The CDR3 extends over 14 amino acids. CDR1 is MDHEN and CDR2 is SYDVKM in the germline V gene. V was clipped by 6 bases and J by 4 bases, with 15 bases between them. The CDR3 sequence: CASRFRGIGTEAFF. Written as DNA, the CDR3 is TGTGCCAGCAGATTTAGGGGAATAGGCACTGAAGCTTTCTTT.

The chain uses TRBV2 and TRBJ2-2; D ambiguous. Trimming pared 3 bases from V and 4 bases from J, leaving 6 bases between. The germline V gene has CDR1 SNHLY and CDR2 FYNNEI. The CDR3 extends over 13 amino acids. CDR3 DNA sequence: TGTGCCAGCAGTGACAGACTCACCGGGGAGCTGTTTTTT. Translating it yields CASSDRLTGELFF.

The gene calls are TRBV4-1 and TRBJ2-2; no definite D call. The CDR3 has 16 residues. Trimming took 1 base from V and 0 from J, leaving 9 bases between them. Germline V gene data show CDR1 as MGHRA and CDR2 as YSYEKL. In DNA form, the CDR3 reads TGCGCCAGCAGCCAAGTTGCGGCCACGAACACCGGGGAGCTGTTTTTT. Translated: CASSQVAATNTGELFF.

The chain has TRBV27 and TRBJ2-5; D gene unclear. Trimming pared 6 bases from V and 1 base from J, leaving 9 bases between. There are 13 residues in the CDR3. The germline V gene encodes CDR1 MNHEY and CDR2 SMNVEV (reference sequence). The CDR3 DNA reads as TGTGCCAGCAGCTCACAGAGCCAAGAGACCCAGTACTTC. This codes for CASSSQSQETQYF.

The chain uses TRBV28 and TRBJ2-7; D perhaps matches TRBD1 (5 bases). This CDR3 contains 13 residues. Between the trimmed V and J ends, which lost 7 bases and 2 bases, there was a span of 12 bases. CDR1 and CDR2 (germline): MDHEN, SYDVKM. CDR3 amino acids: CASTDSETYEQYF. In DNA form, the CDR3 reads TGTGCCAGCACCGACAGCGAGACCTACGAGCAGTACTTC.

The chain carries TRBV28 and TRBJ1-2, with TRBD1 matching over 8 bases. The CDR3 covers 14 residues. After removal of 7 bases from V and 3 bases from J, the junction contained 7 bases not matched to a gene. Germline lookup yields CDR1 MDHEN and CDR2 SYDVKM. Written as DNA, the CDR3 is TGTGCCAGCACAGGGGGCAAGGTGGACTATGGCTACACCTTC. Translated, it gives CASTGGKVDYGYTF.

The chain uses TRBV2 and TRBJ1-1, with D unresolved. The germline V gene has CDR1 SNHLY and CDR2 FYNNEI. The CDR3 has 13 residues. V dropped 1 base and J dropped 3 bases, with 6 bases sitting between them. CDR3 sequence (DNA): TGTGCCAGCAGTGAAGAGTCAGACACTGAAGCTTTCTTT. Protein: CASSEESDTEAFF.

The chain joins TRBV19 to TRBJ1-1, with D perhaps TRBD1 (5 bases). This CDR3 has 14 amino acids. Germline lookup yields CDR1 LNHDA and CDR2 SQIVND (reference sequence). The V end was cut by 7 bases, the J end by 0 bases, with 12 bases between. The CDR3 loop reads CASIQGWMNTEAFF. For the CDR3, the DNA is TGTGCCAGTATTCAGGGTTGGATGAACACTGAAGCTTTCTTT.

The chain combines TRBV5-1 with TRBJ1-1, with D maybe TRBD1 (5 bases). The CDR3 covers 14 residues. The germline V gene has CDR1 SGHRS and CDR2 YFSETQ. Trimming cost V 3 bases and J 1 base, with 10 bases left between them. The CDR3 DNA reads as TGCGCCAGCAGCTGGGGCCGAGAGAACACTGAAGCTTTCTTT. It translates to CASSWGRENTEAFF.

The chain links TRBV6-4 to TRBJ1-2; D remains unclear. This CDR3 region has 15 residues. Between the trimmed V and J ends, which lost 3 bases and 0 bases, there was a span of 11 bases. Germline CDR1 and CDR2: MRHNA and SNTAGT. This CDR3 reads CASSEGPGANYGYTF. The CDR3 region has the DNA TGTGCCAGCAGTGAGGGTCCGGGAGCTAACTATGGCTACACCTTC.

V usage is TRBV14 and J usage is TRBJ2-7, with 11 positions matching TRBD2. J was trimmed by 5 bases and V by 3 bases; bases with no gene match: 6. CDR3 length: 15 amino acids. Germline lookup yields CDR1 SGHDN and CDR2 FVKESK. The chain's CDR3 is CASSHMTSGMHEQYF. DNA for the CDR3: TGTGCCAGCAGCCATATGACTAGCGGGATGCACGAGCAGTACTTC.

V usage is TRBV14 and J usage is TRBJ2-7; 12 bases are shared with TRBD2. CDR1 is SGHDN and CDR2 is FVKESK in the germline V gene. J gave up 2 bases and V 4 bases, and 3 bases lay outside the gene matches. The CDR3 contains 15 residues. CDR3 amino acids: CASSLRLAGAYEQYF. The CDR3 DNA sequence: TGTGCCAGCAGCCTCCGACTAGCGGGAGCCTACGAGCAGTACTTC.

This clone came up a few times. J is TRBJ2-1 and V is TRBV7-2; D perhaps matches TRBD2 (6 bases). Trimming took off 1 base at V and 1 base at J, with 8 bases between the two ends. The CDR3 has 15 amino acids. From germline, CDR1 is SGHTA and CDR2 FQGNSA. The CDR3 loop reads CASSLGGRSYNEQFF. CDR3 coding DNA: TGTGCCAGCAGCTTAGGAGGGAGGTCCTACAATGAGCAGTTCTTC.

This clone was recorded only once. The V and J genes are TRBV19 and TRBJ2-2; TRBD2 matches 8 bases. The V gene end was trimmed by 7 bases and the J gene end by 0 bases; junction bases not matched to a gene: 7. This CDR3 contains 16 residues. The germline V gene encodes CDR1 LNHDA and CDR2 SQIVND (reference sequence). CDR3 amino acids: CASIRGGETNTGELFF. The CDR3 DNA sequence: TGTGCCAGTATCCGGGGGGGGGAGACGAACACCGGGGAGCTGTTTTTT.

The chain carries TRBV5-6 and TRBJ1-5; D unresolved. V lost 2 bases and J 4 bases, leaving 13 bases between the germline ends. CDR1 and CDR2 (germline): SGHDT, YYEEEE. The CDR3 sequence is 15 residues long. CDR3 in amino acids: CASSLLWQDNQPQHF. Here the CDR3 DNA reads TGTGCCAGCAGCTTATTATGGCAGGATAATCAGCCCCAGCATTTT.

V gene TRBV11-1 combines with J gene TRBJ1-1, with a possible D match to TRBD1 (6 bases). From germline, CDR1 is SGHAT and CDR2 FQDESV (reference sequence). The CDR3 runs to 13 residues. The V gene lost 10 bases and the J gene lost 0 bases, with 12 bases spanning the gap. The CDR3 loop reads CAISGAVNTEAFF. As DNA, the CDR3 is TGTGCCATTTCAGGGGCCGTGAACACTGAAGCTTTCTTT.

This sequence joins TRBV19 and TRBJ2-3, with a possible D match to TRBD1 (5 bases). The CDR3 runs 14 residues. Trimming removed 3 bases at V and 4 bases at J, with 11 bases between. The germline gives CDR1 LNHDA, CDR2 SQIVND (reference sequence). CDR3 nucleotide sequence: TGTGCCAGTAGTATTCAGGGCGCATCAGATACGCAGTATTTT. This encodes CASSIQGASDTQYF.

The chain employs TRBV6-1 and TRBJ1-5; TRBD1 is a possible D gene (5 bases). Trimming shortened V by 3 bases and J by 3 bases, and 6 bases separated the two germline ends. Per the germline V gene, CDR1 is MNHNS and CDR2 is SASEGT. The CDR3 runs to 13 residues. CDR3 loop: CASSDRDNQPQHF. In DNA form, the CDR3 reads TGTGCCAGCAGTGACAGGGACAATCAGCCCCAGCATTTT.

The rearrangement uses TRBV6-4 and TRBJ2-7; 7 nucleotides match TRBD2. The germline V gene encodes CDR1 MRHNA and CDR2 SNTAGT. The CDR3 runs to 14 residues. V lost 3 bases and J lost 2; bases outside the gene matches: 4. The CDR3 DNA sequence: TGTGCCAGCAGTGAATCTAGCGGTACCTACGAGCAGTACTTC. It codes for CASSESSGTYEQYF.

V and J are TRBV5-4 and TRBJ2-3; 12 nucleotides match TRBD2. The germline gives CDR1 SGHNT, CDR2 YYREEE (reference sequence). V shed 7 bases, J shed 5 bases, and the junction held 5 bases outside the gene matches. There are 14 residues in the CDR3. CDR3 residues: CASGPGLAGDTQYF. In DNA, the CDR3 is TGTGCCAGCGGCCCGGGACTAGCGGGAGATACGCAGTATTTT.

The chain recombines TRBV5-1 with TRBJ1-1; TRBD1 is a possible D gene (6 bases). V was clipped by 4 bases and J by 0 bases, with 13 bases between them. The V gene's germline CDR1 is SGHRS and CDR2 YFSETQ. The CDR3 covers 15 residues. CDR3 sequence (DNA): TGCGCCAGCAGCCGAGATGGACAGATGAACACTGAAGCTTTCTTT. Protein product: CASSRDGQMNTEAFF.

V gene TRBV5-1 combines with J gene TRBJ2-3; 9 nucleotides line up with TRBD2. Germline CDR1 is SGHRS and CDR2 is YFSETQ. V lost 4 bases to trimming and J lost 4 bases; unmatched junction nucleotides: 10. The CDR3 has 16 amino acids. CDR3 sequence (DNA): TGCGCCAGCAGCCCGGGTTTAGCGGGAGAAGCAGATACGCAGTATTTT. The encoded protein is CASSPGLAGEADTQYF. Based on the CDR3 plus reference TRBV5-1 and TRBJ2-3, the full variable domain is KAGVTQTPRYLIKTRGQQVTLSCSPISGHRSVSWYQQTPGQGLQFLFEYFSETQRNKGNFPGRFSGRQFSNSRSEMNVSTLELGDSALYLCASSPGLAGEADTQYFGPGTRLTVL.

As concerns this clone: Within the sample, other DNA sequences also encode this same CDR3. The genes are TRBV28 and TRBJ1-5; D might be TRBD1 (5 bases). CDR1 is MDHEN, CDR2 SYDVKM, per germline. The CDR3 extends over 14 amino acids. Trimming removed 5 bases at V and 2 bases at J, with 10 bases between. In DNA, the CDR3 is TGTGCCAGCAGTCGCGGGGGGGGCAATCAGCCCCAGCATTTT. Amino acid sequence: CASSRGGGNQPQHF.